This entry lists 23 T cell receptor beta chains sequenced from one sample in a study of T cells in Graves' hyperthyroidism and ophthalmopathy. TCR beta CDR3 regions were amplified from RNA transcripts. A set of HTBI primers served as the primers for a first-round RT-PCR of the TCR CDR3. TCRdb re-analysed the multiplex PCR reads in MiXCR, keeping a single row per CDR3 protein. The table includes 490,000 or so distinct CDR3 sequences, 15% to 20% detected once. Sequenced: blood. All receptors derive from a man aged 35 to 55 with Graves' ophthalmopathy.

The chain uses TRBV13 and TRBJ2-7; D is ambiguous. The CDR3 runs 11 residues. V lost 6 bases to trimming and J lost 7 bases, with 10 bases between them. CDR1 and CDR2 from the germline V gene are PRHDT and FYEKMQ (reference sequence). The CDR3 sequence: CASSGEVEQYF. The CDR3 nucleotides read TGTGCCAGCAGTGGGGAAGTAGAGCAGTACTTC.

The V and J genes are TRBV6-4 and TRBJ2-3; D remains ambiguous. The V end lost 6 bases, the J end lost 2 bases, and 12 bases lay between the germline ends. The CDR3 totals 14 residues. Germline V gene data show CDR1 as MRHNA and CDR2 as SNTAGT. The CDR3 region has the DNA TGTGCCAGCAGGCAGGAGTCGAACACAGATACGCAGTATTTT. Amino acids: CASRQESNTDTQYF.

The V call is TRBV27, the J call TRBJ1-2; a possible D gene is TRBD1 (6 bases). V was clipped by 4 bases and J by 6 bases, with 18 bases between them. Germline-derived CDR1 and CDR2 are MNHEY and SMNVEV (reference sequence). The CDR3 runs to 15 residues. CDR3 DNA sequence: TGTGCCAGCAGTTCCGATCGGGGGCGCAGGGATGGCTACACCTTC. The encoded protein is CASSSDRGRRDGYTF.

Here the CDR3 DNA reads TGCGCCAGCAGCTTGGTGGGGACAGGGTGGAACACTGAAGCTTTCTTT. Its translation: CASSLVGTGWNTEAFF. J is TRBJ1-1 and V is TRBV5-1, with 9 nucleotides matching TRBD1. V shed 0 bases and J 1 base; nucleotides not matched to a gene: 4. The CDR3 consists of 16 residues. Germline lookup yields CDR1 SGHRS and CDR2 YFSETQ.

Turning to this clonotype: Relative to the germline gene, one junction end is altered; a read error may explain this. The chain carries TRBV12-3 or TRBV12-4 and TRBJ1-3; D perhaps matches TRBD1 (6 bases). This CDR3 is 15 amino acids long. CDR3 amino acids: CASTKQGLSGSTIYF. Written as DNA, the CDR3 is TGTGCCAGCACCAAACAGGGCCTCTCTGGAAGCACCATATATTTT.

On this clonotype itself: Germline and junction disagree at one end, which may indicate a read error. The chain links TRBV7-9 to TRBJ2-3; D perhaps matches TRBD2 (5 bases). CDR3 length equals 16 residues. The germline CDR1 and CDR2 sequences are SEHNR and FQNEAQ (reference sequence). The CDR3: CASSSPAGSSTNTQYF. CDR3 DNA sequence: TGTGCCAGCAGCTCCCCGGCCGGATCTAGCACAAATACGCAGTATTTT.

In its sample, this clonotype was seen many times. The chain links TRBV12-3 or TRBV12-4 to TRBJ1-2; D call uncertain. This CDR3 contains 15 residues. The germline V and J ends were trimmed by 3 bases and 8 bases, with 19 bases remaining between them. The CDR3 protein is CASSLNGASWGGYTF. The CDR3 region has the DNA TGTGCCAGCAGTTTGAACGGAGCTTCTTGGGGAGGCTACACCTTC.

This clonotype was counted between two and nine times. The rearrangement uses TRBV4-3 and TRBJ2-7; D is unresolved. The germline gives CDR1 LGHNA, CDR2 YSLEER. The CDR3 is 17 amino acids. With 2 bases removed from V and 0 bases from J, the gap between germline ends came to 17 bases. The CDR3 DNA reads TGCGCCAGCAGCCAACCCTTCGACGGGCCTCTCTCCTACGAGCAGTACTTC. This sequence encodes CASSQPFDGPLSYEQYF.

In this sample, this clonotype turned up a few times. This chain uses TRBV2 with TRBJ2-7, with a possible D match to TRBD2 (5 bases). Germline-derived CDR1 and CDR2 are SNHLY and FYNNEI. This CDR3 comprises 12 residues. Trimming cost V 11 bases and J 4 bases, with 15 bases left between them. The CDR3 sequence is CAGRAERYEQYF. CDR3 bases: TGTGCCGGGCGGGCGGAGAGATACGAGCAGTACTTC.

CDR3 sequence: CASSPGLDRNQPQHF. In DNA form, the CDR3 reads TGTGCCAGCTCACCGGGGCTGGACAGAAATCAGCCCCAGCATTTT. The chain recombines TRBV18 with TRBJ1-5, with D maybe TRBD1 (6 bases). There are 15 residues in the CDR3. Trimming removed 3 bases at V and 4 bases at J, with 13 bases between. CDR1 and CDR2 from the germline V gene are KGHSH and LQKENI. Variable domain in full (rest from reference TRBV18 and TRBJ1-5): NAGVMQNPRHLVRRRGQEARLRCSPMKGHSHVYWYRQLPEEGLKFMVYLQKENIIDESGMPKERFSAEFPKEGPSILRIQQVVRGDSAAYFCASSPGLDRNQPQHFGDGTRLSIL.

The sample holds a few counts of this clonotype. A read error may account for a junction end that differs from germline. The chain is built from TRBV20-1 and TRBJ2-1; no clear D gene. Germline V gives CDR1 DFQATT, CDR2 SNEGSKA (reference sequence). The CDR3 is 16 amino acids. This CDR3 is CSARGPLGRSYNERFF. In DNA form, the CDR3 reads TGCAGTGCTAGAGGCCCCCTAGGCCGCTCCTACAATGAGCGGTTCTTC.

In this sample, this clonotype turned up a few times. Here the CDR3 DNA reads TGCAGTGCTGCCGAGCAGTACTTC. As protein: CSAAEQYF. J is TRBJ2-7 and V is TRBV20-1; no definite D call. In germline, CDR1 is DFQATT, CDR2 SNEGSKA (reference sequence). Trimming took off 5 bases at V and 6 bases at J, with 2 bases between the two ends. CDR3 length: 8 amino acids.

V and J are TRBV9 and TRBJ2-5, with 10 bases that match TRBD1. The CDR3 is made up of 14 amino acids. Germline CDR1 is SGDLS and CDR2 is YYNGEE. The J segment lost 5 bases and the V segment lost 6 bases, leaving 7 bases of the junction unmatched. CDR3 sequence reads: CASTKDRGSETQYF. The DNA for the CDR3 is TGTGCCAGCACCAAGGACAGGGGGTCGGAGACCCAGTACTTC.

The sample holds a few counts of this clonotype. J is TRBJ1-2 and V is TRBV6-1; 12 bases are a match to TRBD1. Trimming at V came to 6 bases and at J to 10 bases, leaving 9 bases not matched to a gene. Germline assignment: CDR1 MNHNS and CDR2 SASEGT. The CDR3 contains 14 residues. The CDR3 region is CASRSSGTGGDYTF. The CDR3 DNA reads TGTGCCAGCAGATCATCCGGGACAGGGGGCGACTACACCTTC.

This clonotype occurred many times. The chain links TRBV2 to TRBJ2-4, with TRBD1 matching over 8 bases. V trimming: 6 bases; J trimming: 1 base; junction bases outside the gene matches: 5. There are 15 residues in the CDR3. Germline CDR1 reads SNHLY; CDR2 reads FYNNEI. Written as DNA, the CDR3 is TGTGCCAGCAGCACTCGGGACAGGGCCAAAAACATTCAGTACTTC. Translated: CASSTRDRAKNIQYF.

This clonotype was seen a few times. This rearrangement joins TRBV5-4 to TRBJ2-3; perhaps TRBD2 as D (5 bases). Germline V CDR1 and CDR2: SGHNT, YYREEE (reference sequence). CDR3 size: 16 residues. V was pared by 0 bases and J by 3 bases, with 14 bases between. The CDR3 sequence is CASSLGPTKETDTQYF. The DNA of the CDR3 is TGTGCCAGCAGCTTGGGTCCGACTAAAGAGACAGATACGCAGTATTTT.

This clonotype was detected ten times or more. The chain uses TRBV20-1 and TRBJ1-2; D is possibly TRBD1 (6 bases). V was clipped by 3 bases and J by 2 bases, with 10 bases between them. Germline CDR1 reads DFQATT; CDR2 reads SNEGSKA (reference sequence). The CDR3 runs 13 residues. CDR3 DNA sequence: TGCAGTGCTAGCCGCGGACAGAACTATGGCTACACCTTC. Translation: CSASRGQNYGYTF.

The V gene is TRBV4-3, the J gene TRBJ2-3; D uncertain. V was clipped by 4 bases and J by 4 bases, with 9 bases between them. The CDR3 length is 13 residues. CDR1 and CDR2 (germline): LGHNA, YSLEER. The CDR3 DNA is TGCGCCAGCAGCCGTTCTCAGGCAGATACGCAGTATTTT. Its translation is CASSRSQADTQYF.

This clonotype was found many times. The rearrangement links TRBV28 to TRBJ1-1, with TRBD1 identical over 10 bases. Trimming removed 2 bases from V and 7 bases from J; junction bases left unmatched: 7. The CDR3 has 15 residues. CDR1 and CDR2 from the germline V gene are MDHEN and SYDVKM. Written as DNA, the CDR3 is TGTGCCAGCAGTTTAGGGACAGGGGCGGAGGGTGAAGCTTTCTTT. Translating it yields CASSLGTGAEGEAFF.

Comment on this clonotype: Being one base from a much bigger clone, this may be a read error. The V call is TRBV12-3 or TRBV12-4, the J call TRBJ1-6; TRBD1 aligns across 7 bases. This CDR3 is built from 15 residues. The CDR3 sequence is CANSSRDSYNSPLHF. As DNA, the CDR3 is TGTGCCAACAGTTCCCGGGACAGCTATAATTCACCCCTCCACTTT.

This clonotype has ten or more counts. The rearrangement joins TRBV7-9 to TRBJ2-1, with TRBD2 matching 12 bases. The CDR3 covers 15 residues. J gave up 8 bases and V 2 bases, and 4 bases lay outside the gene matches. Germline lookup yields CDR1 SEHNR and CDR2 FQNEAQ (reference sequence). The CDR3 DNA follows: TGTGCCAGCAGCTTACTAGCGGGAGGGGATGATGAGCAGTTCTTC. This codes for CASSLLAGGDDEQFF.

The chain couples TRBV5-4 to TRBJ2-1, with 12 bases aligning to TRBD2. The CDR3 sequence is 18 residues long. Germline values: CDR1 SGHNT, CDR2 YYREEE (reference sequence). Losses at the gene ends were 4 bases for V and 2 bases for J; bases not matched to a gene: 10. CDR3 in DNA: TGTGCCAGCAGCGGCGGACTAGCGGGGTTCGGGGCCTACAATGAGCAGTTCTTC. Its translation: CASSGGLAGFGAYNEQFF.

The chain combines TRBV30 with TRBJ2-1; TRBD2 matches 10 bases. The CDR3 contains 16 residues. V trimming: 3 bases; J trimming: 6 bases; junction bases outside the gene matches: 11. Germline CDR1 reads GTSNPN; CDR2 reads SVGIG (reference sequence). The CDR3 nucleotides read TGTGCCTGGAGGACTTTAGCGGGAGGCCGTCGCAATGAGCAGTTCTTC. This encodes CAWRTLAGGRRNEQFF.